This T cell receptor (beta chain) comes out of a study of T-cell memory formation after mild COVID-19. This clonotype was seen a few times. The antigen remains unidentified. 5'RACE with constant-segment primers yielded barcoded, UMI-tagged TCR alpha and TCR beta cDNA libraries. TCRdb reprocessed the 5' RACE reads with MiXCR, giving one entry per CDR3 protein. The table includes about 620,000 distinct CDR3 sequences, over 15% detected once. The V and J ends lost 2 bases and 5 bases, in that order; junction bases with no gene match: 14. Germline V lookup: CDR1 MNHEY, CDR2 SVGEGT. This CDR3 is built from 17 residues. Study-level points and caveats: A subset of responding clones appeared in pre-infection memory, suggesting cross-reactive memory joined.

The gene calls are TRBV6-2 or TRBV6-3 and TRBJ2-7; 8 positions match TRBD2. Source material: PBMCs or a T cell subset sorted from them (not recorded which). The clonotype comes from an adult woman who had mild COVID-19 (a few samples of this study predate the infection). Cell type and time point are not known. The CDR3 spells CASSYPSGGPFGDEQYF. The CDR3 bases are TGTGCCAGCAGTTACCCCTCGGGGGGGCCCTTTGGGGACGAGCAGTACTTC.